What follows are 30 T cell receptor beta chains derived from one specimen sequenced in a study of neurological immune-mediated disorders. MiXCR was run by TCRdb on the 5' RACE reads, yielding one entry per CDR3 protein. This sample has 80,000 to 85,000 distinct CDR3 sequences, with around 2.6% found just once. The material sequenced was PBMCs. These receptors were taken from a woman aged 30 to 39 with multiple sclerosis.

As for this clonotype: A clone one base away is much larger, so this may be a read error. The CDR3 reads CSVEGAEIIQYF. The CDR3 nucleotides are TGCAGCGTTGAAGGGGCAGAAATCATTCAGTACTTC. This chain uses TRBV29-1 with TRBJ2-4; D is unresolved. V was pared by 1 base and J by 9 bases, with 10 bases between. This CDR3 has 12 amino acids. CDR1 and CDR2 from the germline V gene are SQVTM and ANQGSEA.

This clonotype was counted ten times or more. The chain uses TRBV7-2 and TRBJ2-5; D uncertain. The V gene's germline CDR1 is SGHTA and CDR2 FQGNSA. The CDR3 length is 14 residues. Trimming took off 1 base at V and 3 bases at J, with 9 bases between the two ends. The CDR3 coding sequence is TGTGCCAGCAGCTTAGTCTGGGCGGAAGAGACCCAGTACTTC. It is translated as CASSLVWAEETQYF.

J is TRBJ2-7 and V is TRBV7-9; 8 nucleotides align to TRBD2. The germline CDR1 and CDR2 sequences are SEHNR and FQNEAQ (reference sequence). Trimming cost V 3 bases and J 5 bases; bases outside gene matches: 6. The CDR3 consists of 14 residues. For the CDR3, the DNA is TGTGCCAGCAGCTTCCGAGCGGGAGTAAACGAGCAGTACTTC. Protein product: CASSFRAGVNEQYF. The whole variable domain, filled in from reference TRBV7-9 and TRBJ2-7, reads DTGVSQNPRHKITKRGQNVTFRCDPISEHNRLYWYRQTLGQGPEFLTYFQNEAQLEKSRLLSDRFSAERPKGSFSTLEIQRTEQGDSAMYLCASSFRAGVNEQYFGPGTRLTVT.

This clonotype has ten or more counts. The chain is built from TRBV5-6 and TRBJ2-7; maybe TRBD2 (6 bases). This CDR3 has 13 residues. Germline loops: CDR1 SGHDT, CDR2 YYEEEE. Trimming removed 2 bases from V and 5 bases from J, with 11 bases in between. CDR3 sequence reads: CASSFRGIDEQYF. In nucleotides, the CDR3 is TGTGCCAGCAGCTTTCGGGGGATCGACGAGCAGTACTTC.

This clonotype came up many times. The chain carries TRBV7-2 and TRBJ2-3; 7 bases are shared with TRBD1. The CDR3 spans 14 residues. V shed 10 bases and J 0 bases; nucleotides not matched to a gene: 7. CDR1 SGHTA and CDR2 FQGNSA come from the germline V gene. The CDR3 nucleotides read TGTGCCACCGAGACAGGGTACAGCACAGATACGCAGTATTTT. Translated, it gives CATETGYSTDTQYF.

This clonotype came up many times. The V and J genes are TRBV7-9 and TRBJ2-7; the D is unclear. The CDR3 contains 14 residues. With 1 base removed from V and 4 bases from J, the gap between germline ends came to 11 bases. In germline, CDR1 is SEHNR, CDR2 FQNEAQ (reference sequence). CDR3 amino acids: CASSLDRTIYEQYF. CDR3 DNA: TGTGCCAGCAGCTTAGACCGGACGATATACGAGCAGTACTTC.

This clonotype was recorded at least ten times. The rearrangement joins TRBV27 to TRBJ1-2; 7 bases align to TRBD1. V was clipped by 3 bases and J by 7 bases; unmatched bases: 5. The V gene's germline CDR1 is MNHEY and CDR2 SMNVEV (reference sequence). This CDR3 comprises 13 residues. CDR3 nucleotides: TGTGCCAGCAGTTTCGACAGGGTTTCTGGCTACACCTTC. Protein product: CASSFDRVSGYTF.

This clonotype was detected ten times or more. The gene calls are TRBV7-9 and TRBJ1-1, with D uncertain. Per the germline V gene, CDR1 is SEHNR and CDR2 is FQNEAQ (reference sequence). The CDR3 spans 13 residues. V lost 5 bases to trimming and J lost 0 bases, with 7 bases between them. As DNA, the CDR3 is TGTGCCAGCAGCCTGACCCTGAACACTGAAGCTTTCTTT. Translation gives CASSLTLNTEAFF.

This clonotype was observed at least ten times. V and J are TRBV7-8 and TRBJ1-1, with a weak D call TRBD1 (5 bases). Germline values: CDR1 SGHVS, CDR2 FQNEAQ. Trimming shortened V by 0 bases and J by 5 bases, and 7 bases separated the two germline ends. The CDR3 is 13 amino acids. CDR3 nucleotides: TGTGCCAGCAGCTTAGCGGGGGTGACTGAAGCTTTCTTT. It encodes CASSLAGVTEAFF.

This clonotype was picked up many times. V usage is TRBV6-2 or TRBV6-3 and J usage is TRBJ1-5; no clear D. This CDR3 is 13 amino acids long. The germline CDR1 and CDR2 sequences are MNHEY and SVGEGT. Trimming took off 0 bases at V and 7 bases at J, with 7 bases between the two ends. The DNA for the CDR3 is TGTGCCAGCAGTTACTCGGGTGAGCAGCCCCAGCATTTT. Its translation: CASSYSGEQPQHF.

This clonotype was seen ten or more times. The chain is built from TRBV25-1 and TRBJ2-7; D unclear. Germline CDR1 reads MGHDK; CDR2 reads SYGVNS. The CDR3 consists of 14 residues. V lost 4 bases and J 0 bases, leaving 10 bases between the germline ends. In DNA form, the CDR3 reads TGTGCCAGCAGTGGCGACTTGAACTCCTACGAGCAGTACTTC. Its protein is CASSGDLNSYEQYF.

This clonotype was recorded at least ten times. The chain carries TRBV7-9 and TRBJ2-1; 7 positions match TRBD2. J gave up 6 bases and V 5 bases, and 10 bases lay outside the gene matches. The CDR3 extends over 15 amino acids. Per the germline V gene, CDR1 is SEHNR and CDR2 is FQNEAQ (reference sequence). This CDR3 is CASSPQAGSTNEQFF. The CDR3 DNA reads TGTGCCAGCAGCCCCCAAGCGGGATCCACCAATGAGCAGTTCTTC. Together with reference TRBV7-9 and TRBJ2-1, the CDR3 gives the full variable domain: DTGVSQNPRHKITKRGQNVTFRCDPISEHNRLYWYRQTLGQGPEFLTYFQNEAQLEKSRLLSDRFSAERPKGSFSTLEIQRTEQGDSAMYLCASSPQAGSTNEQFFGPGTRLTVL.

At least ten counts were recorded for this clonotype. The rearrangement joins TRBV6-6 to TRBJ2-7; no clear D. With 6 bases removed from V and 2 bases from J, the gap between germline ends came to 11 bases. Germline V gives CDR1 MNHNY, CDR2 SVGAGI (reference sequence). CDR3 length: 13 amino acids. The CDR3 DNA follows: TGTGCCAGCAGAGACGGGCCCCCCTACGAGCAGTACTTC. Translated, it gives CASRDGPPYEQYF.

This clonotype was recorded many times. V gene TRBV29-1 combines with J gene TRBJ2-7; 10 bases are a match to TRBD1. In germline, CDR1 is SQVTM, CDR2 ANQGSEA. The CDR3 sequence is 15 residues long. V was clipped by 0 bases and J by 5 bases; unmatched bases: 7. The CDR3 DNA follows: TGCAGCGTTGAAGATACCGGGACAGGGGTAAACGAGCAGTACTTC. Protein sequence: CSVEDTGTGVNEQYF.

This clonotype was counted at least ten times. The V and J genes are TRBV4-3 and TRBJ2-7; 7 bases map to TRBD2. CDR1 is LGHNA, CDR2 YSLEER, per germline. The J segment lost 6 bases and the V segment lost 2 bases, leaving 4 bases of the junction unmatched. The CDR3 runs to 13 residues. This CDR3 is CASSQLGGTEQYF. The CDR3 nucleotides read TGCGCCAGCAGCCAATTGGGAGGGACCGAGCAGTACTTC.

This clonotype was counted at least ten times. This chain links TRBV20-1 with TRBJ2-7, with a possible D match to TRBD2 (6 bases). This CDR3 spans 14 amino acids. With 3 bases removed from V and 2 bases from J, the gap between germline ends came to 14 bases. Per the germline V gene, CDR1 is DFQATT and CDR2 is SNEGSKA (reference sequence). The CDR3 sequence: CSARAVREPYEQYF. CDR3 sequence (DNA): TGCAGTGCTAGGGCGGTACGGGAGCCCTACGAGCAGTACTTC.

This clonotype occurred many times. The chain recombines TRBV6-6 with TRBJ1-2, with TRBD1 as a possible D gene (5 bases). This CDR3 is 14 amino acids long. Per germline, CDR1 MNHNY and CDR2 SVGAGI (reference sequence). Trimming took 8 bases from V and 8 from J, leaving 21 bases between them. The CDR3 DNA is TGTGCCAGCCACCCTATTGCAGGGTATCAAGGCTACACCTTC. Encoded protein: CASHPIAGYQGYTF.

This clonotype was recorded at least ten times. Sequence at one end of the junction differs from germline and may be a read error. The CDR3 region has the DNA TGTGCTAGCAGCCAGGGACAGCCGAACACCGGGGAGCTGTTTTTT. This sequence encodes CASSQGQPNTGELFF. V gene TRBV7-7 combines with J gene TRBJ2-2; 7 positions match TRBD1. Germline loops: CDR1 SSHAT, CDR2 FNYEAQ (reference sequence). This CDR3 has 15 amino acids.

This clonotype showed up many times. This chain uses TRBV7-2 with TRBJ1-2; 9 bases agree with TRBD1. The CDR3 has 15 residues. With 4 bases clipped from V and 3 bases from J, the junction kept 6 bases outside the gene matches. CDR1 and CDR2 (germline): SGHTA, FQGNSA. The CDR3 is CASSSPGTGHYGYTF. The DNA for the CDR3 is TGTGCCAGCAGCTCTCCCGGGACAGGGCACTATGGCTACACCTTC. Full variable domain (remainder filled in from reference TRBV7-2 and TRBJ1-2): GAGVSQSPSNKVTEKGKDVELRCDPISGHTALYWYRQSLGQGLEFLIYFQGNSAPDKSGLPSDRFSAERTGGSVSTLTIQRTQQEDSAVYLCASSSPGTGHYGYTFGSGTRLTVV.

Many counts were recorded for this clonotype. The chain has TRBV27 and TRBJ1-1; unclear D gene. Germline CDR1 and CDR2: MNHEY and SMNVEV (reference sequence). Trimming pared 3 bases from V and 0 bases from J, leaving 11 bases between. This CDR3 spans 15 amino acids. CDR3 bases: TGTGCCAGCAGTTTTCGGGCCTCGCTGAACACTGAAGCTTTCTTT. It translates to CASSFRASLNTEAFF.

This clonotype has more than one count but fewer than ten. This may come from a read error, since a much larger clone is one base off. V usage is TRBV11-2 and J usage is TRBJ1-1; 7 bases are a match to TRBD1. J was trimmed by 7 bases and V by 4 bases; bases with no gene match: 6. Germline-derived CDR1 and CDR2 are SGHAT and FQNNGV. CDR3 size: 13 residues. The CDR3 spells CASSSKGAGEAFF. In nucleotides, the CDR3 is TGTGCCAGCAGCTCGAAGGGGGCAGGTGAAGCTTTCTTT.

This clonotype was seen ten or more times. The gene calls are TRBV10-3 and TRBJ2-7, with 14 positions matching TRBD2. The length of the CDR3 is 16 residues. The trim removed 6 bases at V and 2 bases at J, leaving 6 bases unmatched. CDR1 and CDR2 from the germline V gene are ENHRY and SYGVKD. The CDR3 coding sequence is TGTGCCATCAGCGAAGGGACTAGCGGGAGCGCCTACGAGCAGTACTTC. Translation gives CAISEGTSGSAYEQYF.

This clonotype was recorded many times. The rearrangement uses TRBV15 and TRBJ1-5, with D perhaps TRBD1 (5 bases). This CDR3 comprises 14 residues. With 1 base removed from V and 4 bases from J, the gap between germline ends came to 8 bases. CDR1 is LNHNV and CDR2 is YYDKDF in the germline V gene (reference sequence). The CDR3 here is CATSRGGVNQPQHF. DNA for the CDR3: TGTGCCACCAGCAGAGGAGGGGTAAATCAGCCCCAGCATTTT.

This clonotype occurred many times. The V call is TRBV6-2 or TRBV6-3, the J call TRBJ2-1; 12 nucleotides agree with TRBD1. The junction had 7 bases not matched to a gene; V was cut back by 5 bases and J by 5 bases. Germline V CDR1 and CDR2: MNHEY, SVGEGT. The CDR3 loop spans 16 amino acids. As DNA, the CDR3 is TGTGCCAGCAGTCCACAGGGACAGGGGGCGAACAATGAGCAGTTCTTC. This gives the protein CASSPQGQGANNEQFF.

This clonotype was observed many times. This sequence joins TRBV5-1 and TRBJ1-1; D is perhaps TRBD1 (6 bases). From germline, CDR1 is SGHRS and CDR2 YFSETQ. Trimming stripped 1 base from V and 1 base from J, with 17 bases between. The CDR3 runs to 17 residues. As DNA, the CDR3 is TGCGCCAGCAGCTTGAGTTGGGAGACAGGTACGAACACTGAAGCTTTCTTT. Its protein is CASSLSWETGTNTEAFF. Complete variable domain (other parts from reference TRBV5-1 and TRBJ1-1): KAGVTQTPRYLIKTRGQQVTLSCSPISGHRSVSWYQQTPGQGLQFLFEYFSETQRNKGNFPGRFSGRQFSNSRSEMNVSTLELGDSALYLCASSLSWETGTNTEAFFGQGTRLTVV.

This clonotype was counted ten times or more. This rearrangement joins TRBV6-5 to TRBJ1-2; D is uncertain. Germline CDR1 MNHEY, CDR2 SVGAGI. The CDR3 totals 11 residues. V was pared by 9 bases and J by 6 bases, with 11 bases between. CDR3 region: CASKARHGYTF. The CDR3 region has the DNA TGTGCCAGTAAGGCCAGGCATGGCTACACCTTC.

In this sample, this clonotype turned up a few times. The chain couples TRBV19 to TRBJ2-1; D might be TRBD2 (5 bases). The germline V and J ends were trimmed by 5 bases and 7 bases, with 18 bases remaining between them. The germline gives CDR1 LNHDA, CDR2 SQIVND (reference sequence). The CDR3 has 15 amino acids. The CDR3 DNA reads TGTGCCAGTAGTCCTGACTGGGAGAGCCCAAATGAGCAGTTCTTC. It encodes CASSPDWESPNEQFF.

Ten or more counts support this clonotype. The gene calls are TRBV7-2 and TRBJ1-5, with no clear D. V was shortened by 0 bases and J by 3 bases, with 6 bases between the two germline ends. CDR3 length equals 14 residues. Germline values: CDR1 SGHTA, CDR2 FQGNSA. CDR3 nucleotide sequence: TGTGCCAGCAGCTTAGCGGCTGCCAATCAGCCCCAGCATTTT. Amino acids: CASSLAAANQPQHF.

There are many counts of this clonotype. The chain has TRBV19 and TRBJ2-5, with 10 bases aligning to TRBD2. CDR3 length: 16 amino acids. Trimming at V came to 3 bases and at J to 1 base, leaving 5 bases not matched to a gene. Germline V gives CDR1 LNHDA, CDR2 SQIVND (reference sequence). This CDR3 reads CASSIGLAGVQETQYF. In nucleotides, the CDR3 is TGTGCCAGTAGTATCGGGCTAGCGGGAGTCCAAGAGACCCAGTACTTC.

This clonotype was observed many times. The chain combines TRBV29-1 with TRBJ2-1; maybe TRBD2 (6 bases). Trimming shortened V by 6 bases and J by 2 bases, and 20 bases separated the two germline ends. From germline, CDR1 is SQVTM and CDR2 ANQGSEA. The CDR3 is made up of 16 amino acids. In DNA form, the CDR3 reads TGCAGCGTCGTTGGGACTCACTCCCAACCCTACAATGAGCAGTTCTTC. Translation gives CSVVGTHSQPYNEQFF.